The text below deals with one T cell receptor (beta chain). Its target is not known. These data come from a study of cytomegalovirus exposure and HLA in healthy donors. Study observations and caveats: Reports showed the classifier diagnosing cytomegalovirus status with high specificity and sensitivity.

The CDR3 is 15 residues long. Per the germline V gene, CDR1 is MNHNS and CDR2 is SASEGT. Losses at the gene ends were 7 bases for V and 2 bases for J; bases not matched to a gene: 8. The PCR contained 60 Vbeta and 13 Jbeta primers. The assay was immunoSEQ multiplex PCR, and TCRdb's table has in-frame clones only and misses some. The sample yields 70,000 to 90,000 clones, more than 65% seen once. The chain recombines TRBV6-1 with TRBJ2-5, with 9 bases matching TRBD2. Sequencing was performed on PBMCs. The sequence derives from a man in his sixties or seventies in good health and CMV-seropositive. The CDR3 nucleotides are TGTGCCAGCAATTCTGGGCTAGCGGGACAAGAGACCCAGTACTTC. Translating it yields CASNSGLAGQETQYF.